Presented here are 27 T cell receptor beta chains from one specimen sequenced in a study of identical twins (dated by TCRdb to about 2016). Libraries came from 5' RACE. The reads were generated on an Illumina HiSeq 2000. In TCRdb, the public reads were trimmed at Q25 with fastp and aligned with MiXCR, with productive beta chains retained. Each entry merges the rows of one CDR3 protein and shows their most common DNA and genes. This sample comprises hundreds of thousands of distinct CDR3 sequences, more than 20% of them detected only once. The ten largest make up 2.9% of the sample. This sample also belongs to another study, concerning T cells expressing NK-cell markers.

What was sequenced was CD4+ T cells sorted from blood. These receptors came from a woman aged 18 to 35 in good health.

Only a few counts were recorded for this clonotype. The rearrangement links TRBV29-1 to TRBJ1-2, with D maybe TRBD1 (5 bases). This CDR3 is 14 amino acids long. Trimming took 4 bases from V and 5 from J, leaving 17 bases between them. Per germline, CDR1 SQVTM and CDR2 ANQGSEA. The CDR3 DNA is TGCAGCGTTGGGGAAGGGGCCTGGGGATATGGCTACACCTTC. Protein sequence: CSVGEGAWGYGYTF.

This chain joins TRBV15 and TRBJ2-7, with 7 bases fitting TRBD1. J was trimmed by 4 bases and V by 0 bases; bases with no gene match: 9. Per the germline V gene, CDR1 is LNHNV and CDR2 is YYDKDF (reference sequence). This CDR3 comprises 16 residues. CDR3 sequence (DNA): TGTGCCACCAGCAGAGATGAAACAGGGGCAAGTTACGAGCAGTACTTC. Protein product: CATSRDETGASYEQYF.

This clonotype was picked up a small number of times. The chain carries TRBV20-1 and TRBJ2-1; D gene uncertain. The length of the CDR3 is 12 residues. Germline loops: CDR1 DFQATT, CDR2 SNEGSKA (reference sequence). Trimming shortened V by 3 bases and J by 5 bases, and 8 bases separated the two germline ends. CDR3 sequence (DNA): TGCAGTGCTAGTTACGGAGACAATGAGCAGTTCTTC. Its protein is CSASYGDNEQFF.

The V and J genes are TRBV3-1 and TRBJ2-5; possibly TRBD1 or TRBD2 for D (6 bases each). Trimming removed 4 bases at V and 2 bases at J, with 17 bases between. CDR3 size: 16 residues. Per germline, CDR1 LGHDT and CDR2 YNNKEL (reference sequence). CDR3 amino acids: CASSRALPGAQETQYF. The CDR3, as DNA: TGTGCCAGCAGCCGGGCCTTACCGGGGGCACAAGAGACCCAGTACTTC.

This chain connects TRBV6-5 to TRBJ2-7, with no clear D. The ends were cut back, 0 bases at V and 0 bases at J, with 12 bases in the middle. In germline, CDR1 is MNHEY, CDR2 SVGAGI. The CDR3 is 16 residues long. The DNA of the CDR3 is TGTGCCAGCAGTTACTCGGTCGGCCAGAGCTCCTACGAGCAGTACTTC. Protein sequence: CASSYSVGQSSYEQYF.

The CDR3 coding sequence is TGTGCCAGCAGCTCCTTTGGGGGAACCTACGAGCAGTACTTC. It yields the protein CASSSFGGTYEQYF. The rearrangement joins TRBV6-1 to TRBJ2-7, with D perhaps being TRBD1 or TRBD2 (5 bases each). Trimming left V 6 bases short and J 2 bases short, with 14 bases between. This CDR3 is built from 14 residues. Germline V gene sequence: CDR1 MNHNS, CDR2 SASEGT.

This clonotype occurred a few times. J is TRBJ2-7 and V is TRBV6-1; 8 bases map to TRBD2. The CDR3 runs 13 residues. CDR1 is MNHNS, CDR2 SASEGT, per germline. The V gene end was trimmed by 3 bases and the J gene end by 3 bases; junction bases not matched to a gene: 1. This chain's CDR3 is CASSETSDYEQYF. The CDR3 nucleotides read TGTGCCAGCAGTGAGACTAGCGACTACGAGCAGTACTTC.

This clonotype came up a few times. DNA for the CDR3: TGCGCCAGCAGCTTCAGTCCCCGGGAACCCTCTGGAAACACCATATATTTT. Translation: CASSFSPREPSGNTIYF. This chain links TRBV5-1 with TRBJ1-3; no firm D call. The CDR3 contains 17 residues. The V end was cut by 2 bases, the J end by 0 bases, with 15 bases between. Looked up from germline, CDR1 is SGHRS and CDR2 is YFSETQ.

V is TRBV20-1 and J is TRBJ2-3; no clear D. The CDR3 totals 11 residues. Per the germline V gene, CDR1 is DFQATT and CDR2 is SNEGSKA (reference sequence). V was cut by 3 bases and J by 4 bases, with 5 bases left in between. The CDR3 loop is CSARYSDTQYF. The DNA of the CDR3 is TGCAGTGCTAGGTATTCAGATACGCAGTATTTT.

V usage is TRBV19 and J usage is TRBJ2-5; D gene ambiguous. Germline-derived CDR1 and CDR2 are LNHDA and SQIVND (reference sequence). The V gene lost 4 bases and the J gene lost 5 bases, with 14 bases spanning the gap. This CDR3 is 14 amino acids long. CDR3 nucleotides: TGTGCCAGTAGTACCATTCTTCAATCGGAGACCCAGTACTTC. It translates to CASSTILQSETQYF. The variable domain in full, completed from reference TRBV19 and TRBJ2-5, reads DGGITQSPKYLFRKEGQNVTLSCEQNLNHDAMYWYRQDPGQGLRLIYYSQIVNDFQKGDIAEGYSVSREKKESFPLTVTSAQKNPTAFYLCASSTILQSETQYFGPGTRLLVL.

The CDR3 loop reads CSVETTGANIQYF. In nucleotides, the CDR3 is TGCAGCGTTGAGACGACAGGGGCGAACATTCAGTACTTC. This chain uses TRBV29-1 with TRBJ2-4; TRBD1 matches 8 bases. The germline V gene has CDR1 SQVTM and CDR2 ANQGSEA. This CDR3 has 13 residues. V dropped 3 bases and J dropped 7; count of bases not matched to a gene: 5.

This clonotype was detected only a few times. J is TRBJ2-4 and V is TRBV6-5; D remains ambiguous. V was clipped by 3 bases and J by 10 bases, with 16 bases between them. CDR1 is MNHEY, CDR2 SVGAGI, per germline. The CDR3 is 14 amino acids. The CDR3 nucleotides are TGTGCCAGCAGTTATAGGGATTCGAAAGGGATTCAGTACTTC. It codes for CASSYRDSKGIQYF.

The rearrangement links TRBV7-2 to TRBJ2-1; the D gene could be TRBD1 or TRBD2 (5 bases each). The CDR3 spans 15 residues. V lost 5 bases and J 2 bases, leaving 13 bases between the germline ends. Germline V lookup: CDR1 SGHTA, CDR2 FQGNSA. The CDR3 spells CASSLWGSAYNEQFF. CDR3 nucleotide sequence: TGTGCCAGCAGCCTATGGGGGTCCGCCTACAATGAGCAGTTCTTC.

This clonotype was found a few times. CDR3 DNA: TGTGCCAGCAGCTTCAGGGGGCGGAATTGGGAGCAGTTCTTC. Translating it yields CASSFRGRNWEQFF. The chain employs TRBV5-6 and TRBJ2-1; TRBD1 aligns across 8 bases. CDR1 is SGHDT and CDR2 is YYEEEE in the germline V gene. After removal of 2 bases from V and 10 bases from J, the junction contained 8 bases not matched to a gene. CDR3 length: 14 residues.

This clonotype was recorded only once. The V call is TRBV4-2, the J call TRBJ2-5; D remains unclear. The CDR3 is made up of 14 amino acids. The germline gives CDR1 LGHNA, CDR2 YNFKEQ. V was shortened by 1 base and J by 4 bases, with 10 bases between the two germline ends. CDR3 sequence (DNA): TGTGCCAGCAGCCAAGGTGCGTCCCGAGAGACCCAGTACTTC. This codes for CASSQGASRETQYF.

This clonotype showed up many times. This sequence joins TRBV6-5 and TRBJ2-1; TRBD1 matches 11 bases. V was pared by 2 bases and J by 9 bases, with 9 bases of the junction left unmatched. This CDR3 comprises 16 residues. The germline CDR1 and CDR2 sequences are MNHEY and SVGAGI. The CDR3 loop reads CASSYKGTGGKGEQFF. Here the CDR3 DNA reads TGTGCCAGCAGTTACAAAGGGACAGGGGGTAAGGGTGAGCAGTTCTTC.

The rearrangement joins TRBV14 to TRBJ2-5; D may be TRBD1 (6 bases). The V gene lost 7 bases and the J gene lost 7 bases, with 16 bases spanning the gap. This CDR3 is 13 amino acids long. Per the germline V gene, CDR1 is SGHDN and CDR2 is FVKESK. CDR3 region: CASTRTVSGTQYF. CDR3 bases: TGTGCCAGCACCCGGACAGTCTCCGGGACCCAGTACTTC.

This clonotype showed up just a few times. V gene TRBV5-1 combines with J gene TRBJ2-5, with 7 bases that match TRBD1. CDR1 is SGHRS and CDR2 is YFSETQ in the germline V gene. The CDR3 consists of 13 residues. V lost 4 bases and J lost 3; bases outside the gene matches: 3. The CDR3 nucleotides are TGCGCCAGCAGCGACGGGACAGAAGAGACCCAGTACTTC. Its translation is CASSDGTEETQYF. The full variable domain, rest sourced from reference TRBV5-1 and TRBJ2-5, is KAGVTQTPRYLIKTRGQQVTLSCSPISGHRSVSWYQQTPGQGLQFLFEYFSETQRNKGNFPGRFSGRQFSNSRSEMNVSTLELGDSALYLCASSDGTEETQYFGPGTRLLVL.

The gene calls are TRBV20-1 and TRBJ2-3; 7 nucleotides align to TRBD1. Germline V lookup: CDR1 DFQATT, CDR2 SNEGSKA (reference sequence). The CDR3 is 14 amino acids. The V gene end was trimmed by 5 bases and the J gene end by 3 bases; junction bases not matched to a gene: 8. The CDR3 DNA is TGCAGTGCTCTAACCGGGACAGCTACAGATACGCAGTATTTT. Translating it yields CSALTGTATDTQYF.

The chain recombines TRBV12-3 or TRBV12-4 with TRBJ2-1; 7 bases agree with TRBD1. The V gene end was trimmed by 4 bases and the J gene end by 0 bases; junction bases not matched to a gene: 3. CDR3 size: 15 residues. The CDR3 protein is CASSYKGASYNEQFF. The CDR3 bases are TGTGCCAGCAGTTATAAGGGGGCCTCCTACAATGAGCAGTTCTTC.

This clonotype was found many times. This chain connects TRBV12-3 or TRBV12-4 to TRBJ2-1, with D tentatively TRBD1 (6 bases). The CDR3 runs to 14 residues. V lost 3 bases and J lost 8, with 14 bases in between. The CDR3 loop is CASSFRGQHYEQFF. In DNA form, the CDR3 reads TGTGCCAGCAGTTTCAGGGGACAACACTATGAGCAGTTCTTC.

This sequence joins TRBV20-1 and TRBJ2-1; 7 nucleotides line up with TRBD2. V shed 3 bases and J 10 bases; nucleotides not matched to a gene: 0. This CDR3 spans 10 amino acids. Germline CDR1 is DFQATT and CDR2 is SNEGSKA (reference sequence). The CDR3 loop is CSARTSEQFF. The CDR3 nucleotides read TGCAGTGCTAGGACTAGCGAGCAGTTCTTC.

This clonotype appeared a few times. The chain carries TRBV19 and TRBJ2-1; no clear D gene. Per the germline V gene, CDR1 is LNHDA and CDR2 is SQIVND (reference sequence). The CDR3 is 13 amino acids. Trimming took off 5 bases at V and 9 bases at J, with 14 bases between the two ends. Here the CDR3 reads CASSSTRGSEQFF. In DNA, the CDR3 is TGTGCCAGTAGTTCGACGAGAGGCAGTGAGCAGTTCTTC.

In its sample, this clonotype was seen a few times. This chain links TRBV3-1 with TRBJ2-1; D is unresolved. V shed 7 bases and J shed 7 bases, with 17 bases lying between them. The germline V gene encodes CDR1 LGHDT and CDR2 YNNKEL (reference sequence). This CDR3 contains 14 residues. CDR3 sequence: CASMREALKNEQFF. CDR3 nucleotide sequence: TGTGCCAGCATGCGAGAGGCACTCAAAAATGAGCAGTTCTTC.

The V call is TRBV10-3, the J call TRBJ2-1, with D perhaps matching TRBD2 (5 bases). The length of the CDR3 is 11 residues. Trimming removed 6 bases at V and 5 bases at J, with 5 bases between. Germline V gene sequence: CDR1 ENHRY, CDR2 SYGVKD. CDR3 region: CAIREDNEQFF. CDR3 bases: TGTGCCATCAGGGAGGACAATGAGCAGTTCTTC.

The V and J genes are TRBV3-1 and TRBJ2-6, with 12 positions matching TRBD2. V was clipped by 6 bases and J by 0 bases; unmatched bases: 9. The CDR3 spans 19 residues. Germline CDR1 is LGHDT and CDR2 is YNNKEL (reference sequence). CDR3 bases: TGTGCCAGCAGTTACTCCGGACTAGCGGGGTACTCTGGGGCCAACGTCCTGACTTTC. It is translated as CASSYSGLAGYSGANVLTF. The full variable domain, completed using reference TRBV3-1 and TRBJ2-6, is DTAVSQTPKYLVTQMGNDKSIKCEQNLGHDTMYWYKQDSKKFLKIMFSYNNKELIINETVPNRFSPKSPDKAHLNLHINSLELGDSAVYFCASSYSGLAGYSGANVLTFGAGSRLTVL.

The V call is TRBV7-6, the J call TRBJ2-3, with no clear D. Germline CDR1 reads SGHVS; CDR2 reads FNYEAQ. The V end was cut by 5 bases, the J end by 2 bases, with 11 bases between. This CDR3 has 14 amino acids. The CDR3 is CASSPQATTDTQYF. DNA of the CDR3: TGTGCCAGCAGCCCTCAGGCGACCACAGATACGCAGTATTTT.